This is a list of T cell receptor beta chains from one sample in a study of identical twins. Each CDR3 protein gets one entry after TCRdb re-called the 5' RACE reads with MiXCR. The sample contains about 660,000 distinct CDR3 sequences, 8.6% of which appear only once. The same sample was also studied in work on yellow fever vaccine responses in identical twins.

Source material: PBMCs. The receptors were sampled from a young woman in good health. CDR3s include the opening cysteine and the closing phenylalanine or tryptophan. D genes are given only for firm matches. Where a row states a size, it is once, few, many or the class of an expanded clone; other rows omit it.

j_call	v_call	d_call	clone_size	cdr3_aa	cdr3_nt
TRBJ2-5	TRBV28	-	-	CASSPMGGLGRGIQETQYF	TGTGCCAGCAGTCCTATGGGGGGGTTGGGCAGGGGGATACAAGAGACCCAGTACTTC
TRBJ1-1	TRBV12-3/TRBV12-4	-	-	CASSYPRGPQNTEAFF	TGTGCCAGCAGTTACCCGCGGGGGCCACAGAACACTGAAGCTTTCTTT
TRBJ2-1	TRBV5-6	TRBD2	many	CASILAGGYNEQFF	TGTGCCAGCATCCTAGCGGGGGGGTACAATGAGCAGTTCTTC
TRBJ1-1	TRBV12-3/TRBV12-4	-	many	CASSLREDTEAFF	TGTGCCAGCAGTTTGCGCGAGGACACTGAAGCTTTCTTT
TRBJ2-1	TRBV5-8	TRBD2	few	CASSAGLAGRNEQFF	TGTGCCAGCAGCGCGGGCCTAGCGGGGAGGAATGAGCAGTTCTTC
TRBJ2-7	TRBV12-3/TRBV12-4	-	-	CASSPTGDAYEQYF	TGTGCCAGCAGTCCGACAGGAGACGCATACGAGCAGTACTTC
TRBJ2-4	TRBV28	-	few	CASSLRAAKNIQYF	TGTGCCAGCAGTTTACGGGCAGCAAAAAACATTCAGTACTTC
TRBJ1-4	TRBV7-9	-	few	CASSRGGDVVRGEKLFF	TGTGCCAGCAGCCGGGGCGGCGATGTGGTTCGAGGTGAAAAACTGTTTTTT
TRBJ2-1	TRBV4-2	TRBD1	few	CASSQDYPGTGGYNEQFF	TGTGCCAGCAGCCAAGATTACCCCGGGACAGGGGGTTACAATGAGCAGTTCTTC
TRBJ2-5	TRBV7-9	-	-	CARASGTQETQYF	TGTGCCAGAGCGTCGGGTACCCAAGAGACCCAGTACTTC
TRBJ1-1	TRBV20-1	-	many	CSAHRDGGLEAFF	TGCAGTGCTCATAGGGATGGTGGGCTTGAAGCTTTCTTT
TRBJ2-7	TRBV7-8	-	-	CASSLGPGSTYEQYF	TGTGCCAGCAGCTTAGGACCCGGGAGCACCTACGAGCAGTACTTC
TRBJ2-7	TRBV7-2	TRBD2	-	CASSMGLAAYEQYF	TGTGCCAGCAGCATGGGACTAGCTGCCTACGAGCAGTACTTC
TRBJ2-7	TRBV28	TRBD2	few	CASTISGSIYEQYF	TGTGCCAGCACTATTAGCGGGAGTATTTACGAGCAGTACTTC
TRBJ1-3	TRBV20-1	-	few	CSASGLSGNTIYF	TGCAGTGCTAGCGGCCTCTCTGGAAACACCATATATTTT
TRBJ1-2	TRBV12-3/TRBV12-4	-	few	CASRIQKGDRGYTF	TGTGCCAGCCGAATACAAAAGGGAGATCGAGGCTACACCTTC
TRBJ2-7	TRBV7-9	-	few	CASSPNFGGAYEQYF	TGTGCCAGCAGCCCCAATTTTGGGGGAGCCTACGAGCAGTACTTC
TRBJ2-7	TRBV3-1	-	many	CASSRYVVSYEQYF	TGTGCCAGCAGCCGATACGTCGTCTCCTACGAGCAGTACTTC
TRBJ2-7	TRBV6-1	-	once	CASRREQESYEQYF	TGTGCCAGCAGGAGAGAACAGGAGTCCTACGAGCAGTACTTC
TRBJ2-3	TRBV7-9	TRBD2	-	CATLKRDLSPDTQYF	TGTGCCACCTTAAAGCGGGATCTTTCTCCAGATACGCAGTATTTT
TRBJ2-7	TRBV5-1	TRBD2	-	CASSLGLAGLEQYF	TGCGCCAGCAGCTTGGGACTAGCGGGTCTCGAGCAGTACTTC
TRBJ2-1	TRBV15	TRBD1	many	CATSRGRGLSEQFF	TGTGCCACCAGCAGAGGCAGGGGGCTTAGTGAGCAGTTCTTC
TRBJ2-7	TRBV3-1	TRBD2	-	CASSYGTRIYEQYF	TGTGCCAGCAGCTACGGGACTAGGATCTACGAGCAGTACTTC
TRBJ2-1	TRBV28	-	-	CASSVTASKSYNEQFF	TGTGCCAGCAGTGTCACAGCCAGTAAGTCCTACAATGAGCAGTTCTTC
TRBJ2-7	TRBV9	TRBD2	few	CASSVVSGNERAGYEQYF	TGTGCCAGCAGCGTAGTTAGCGGGAATGAAAGGGCCGGGTACGAGCAGTACTTC
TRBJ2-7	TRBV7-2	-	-	CASSLGAGTEQYF	TGTGCCAGCAGCTTGGGGGCCGGTACGGAGCAGTACTTC
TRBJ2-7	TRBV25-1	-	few	CASSGLDTSYEQYF	TGTGCCAGCAGTGGACTGGACACCAGCTACGAGCAGTACTTC
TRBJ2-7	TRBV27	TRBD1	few	CASRTGGAGSYEQYF	TGTGCCAGCCGAACAGGGGGCGCGGGATCCTACGAGCAGTACTTC
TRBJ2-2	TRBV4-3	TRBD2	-	CASSQDKLAGVGTGELFF	TGCGCCAGCAGCCAAGATAAGCTGGCGGGAGTAGGCACCGGGGAGCTGTTTTTT
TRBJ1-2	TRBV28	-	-	CASIGGWAGYGYTF	TGTGCCAGCATCGGGGGGTGGGCTGGCTATGGCTACACCTTC
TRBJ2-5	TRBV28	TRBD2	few	CASSPSGSGAQETQYF	TGTGCCAGCAGCCCCTCCGGGAGCGGGGCCCAAGAGACCCAGTACTTC
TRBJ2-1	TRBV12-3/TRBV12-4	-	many	CASSIGTGNEQFF	TGTGCCAGCAGTATCGGGACCGGCAATGAGCAGTTCTTC